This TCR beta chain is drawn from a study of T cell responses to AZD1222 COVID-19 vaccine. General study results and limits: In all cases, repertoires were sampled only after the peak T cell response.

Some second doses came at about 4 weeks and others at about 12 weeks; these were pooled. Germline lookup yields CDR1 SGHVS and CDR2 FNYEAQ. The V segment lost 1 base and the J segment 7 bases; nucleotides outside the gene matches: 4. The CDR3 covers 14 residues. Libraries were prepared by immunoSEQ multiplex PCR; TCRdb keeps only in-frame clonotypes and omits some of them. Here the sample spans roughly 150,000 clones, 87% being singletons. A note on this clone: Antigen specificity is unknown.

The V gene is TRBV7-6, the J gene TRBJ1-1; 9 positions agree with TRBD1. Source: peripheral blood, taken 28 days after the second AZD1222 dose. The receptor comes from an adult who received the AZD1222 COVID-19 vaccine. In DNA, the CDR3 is TGTGCCAGCAGCTTAGGCGGGACAGGGTTTGAAGCTTTCTTT. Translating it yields CASSLGGTGFEAFF.